Presented here are 4 T cell receptor beta chains from one specimen sequenced in a study of blood T cell repertoires in COVID-19. The repertoire was sequenced with immunoSEQ multiplex PCR; TCRdb's copy has only in-frame clones and lacks some. Of about 290,000 clones listed, around four fifths are singletons. Sequencing was done on a sample of peripheral blood. The receptors derive from a woman aged 45 to 65 with active or convalescent COVID-19.

The chain is built from TRBV29-1 and TRBJ2-2; 7 nucleotides agree with TRBD1. This CDR3 is 12 amino acids long. Germline V lookup: CDR1 SQVTM, CDR2 ANQGSEA. J gave up 3 bases and V 7 bases, and 2 bases lay outside the gene matches. CDR3 coding DNA: TGCAGCGGACAGGGTTACACCGGGGAGCTGTTTTTT. Protein sequence: CSGQGYTGELFF.

This clone was found once. This chain links TRBV6-5 with TRBJ1-1; tentative D call: TRBD1 (6 bases). Trimming stripped 4 bases from V and 7 bases from J, with 16 bases between. From germline, CDR1 is MNHEY and CDR2 SVGAGI. The CDR3 has 14 residues. The CDR3 coding sequence is TGTGCCAGCAGTTTCGAAACGGACAGCCTTGAAGCTTTCTTT. Its translation is CASSFETDSLEAFF.

The chain combines TRBV24-1 with TRBJ1-1; D call uncertain. V lost 5 bases, J lost 1 base, and 10 bases lay in between. Looked up from germline, CDR1 is KGHDR and CDR2 is SFDVKD. The CDR3 has 14 residues. Here the CDR3 reads CATSAPFGNTEAFF. Written as DNA, the CDR3 is TGTGCCACCAGTGCCCCTTTCGGGAACACTGAAGCTTTCTTT.

In its sample, this clone was seen once. This chain connects TRBV27 to TRBJ1-5, with a tentative D call TRBD1 (5 bases). Germline CDR1 is MNHEY and CDR2 is SMNVEV (reference sequence). With 6 bases removed from V and 7 bases from J, the gap between germline ends came to 13 bases. This CDR3 is 13 amino acids long. Here the CDR3 DNA reads TGTGCCAGCAGCGTTCAGGGTCGGCAGCCCCAGCATTTT. This sequence encodes CASSVQGRQPQHF.